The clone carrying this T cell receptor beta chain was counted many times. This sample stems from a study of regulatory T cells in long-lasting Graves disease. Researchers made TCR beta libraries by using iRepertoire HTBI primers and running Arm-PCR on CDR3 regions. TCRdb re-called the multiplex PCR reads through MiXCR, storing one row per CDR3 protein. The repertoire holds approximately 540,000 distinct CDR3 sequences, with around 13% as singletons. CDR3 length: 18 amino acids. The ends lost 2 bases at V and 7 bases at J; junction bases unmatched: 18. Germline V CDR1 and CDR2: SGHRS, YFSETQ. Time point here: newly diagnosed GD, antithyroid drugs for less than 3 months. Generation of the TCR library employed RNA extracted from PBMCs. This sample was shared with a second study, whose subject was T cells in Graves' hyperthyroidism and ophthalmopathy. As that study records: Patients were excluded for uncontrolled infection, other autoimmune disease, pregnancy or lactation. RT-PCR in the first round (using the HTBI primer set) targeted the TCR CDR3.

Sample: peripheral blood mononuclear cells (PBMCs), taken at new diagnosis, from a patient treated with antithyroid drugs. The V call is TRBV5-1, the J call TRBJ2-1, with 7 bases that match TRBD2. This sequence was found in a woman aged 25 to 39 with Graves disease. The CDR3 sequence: CASSFSLAASNEGNEQFF. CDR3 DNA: TGCGCCAGCAGCTTCTCGCTAGCGGCTAGCAACGAGGGTAATGAGCAGTTCTTC.